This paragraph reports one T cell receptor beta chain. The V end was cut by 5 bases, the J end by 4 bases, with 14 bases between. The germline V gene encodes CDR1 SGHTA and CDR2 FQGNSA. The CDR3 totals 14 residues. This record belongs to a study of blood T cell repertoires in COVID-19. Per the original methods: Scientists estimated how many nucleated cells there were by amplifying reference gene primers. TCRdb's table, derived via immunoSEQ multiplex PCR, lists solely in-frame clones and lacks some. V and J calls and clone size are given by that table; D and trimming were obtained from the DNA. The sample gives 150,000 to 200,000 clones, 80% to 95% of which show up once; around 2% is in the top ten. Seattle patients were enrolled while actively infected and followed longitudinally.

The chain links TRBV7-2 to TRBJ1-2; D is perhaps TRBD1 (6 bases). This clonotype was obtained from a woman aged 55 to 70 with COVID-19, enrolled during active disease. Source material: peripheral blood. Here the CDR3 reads CASSPTGGSYGYTF. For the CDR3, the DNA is TGTGCCAGCAGCCCGACGGGGGGCAGCTATGGCTACACCTTC.